This T cell receptor beta chain comes out of a study of a mutant IDH1 vaccine in newly diagnosed glioma. Study-wide context: Patients were given eight vaccinations, scheduled in weeks 1, 3, 5, 7, 11, 15, 19 and 23. The treated group averaged around 40 years old and was around 60% male, approximately 38% female. Previous treatment comprised radiotherapy, temozolomide, or both, mostly both. Vaccines were begun 4-6 weeks after radiotherapy alone, or with temozolomide cycles.

The CDR3 totals 14 residues. With V trimmed by 1 base and J by 2 bases, 3 bases remained unmatched. Germline V CDR1 and CDR2: SQVTM, ANQGSEA. Measured with immunoSEQ multiplex PCR; TCRdb has only the in-frame clones, and not every one. The table has tens of thousands of clones, under 95% seen once. As to this clone: Its antigen remains unidentified.

Time point meaning: week 23, last vaccination. The vaccine gave 300 ug of a 20-mer mutant IDH1 peptide subcutaneously per dose. The TCR was taken from a man aged 50 to 60 with glioma. The genes are TRBV29-1 and TRBJ2-7, with TRBD1 identical over 9 bases. The sample in question was PBMCs, obtained from a glioma patient whose treatment included an IDH1 peptide vaccine. CDR3 sequence (DNA): TGCAGCGTTGAAGGGGACAGGGACACCTACGAGCAGTACTTC. This sequence encodes CSVEGDRDTYEQYF.